The 10 T cell receptor beta chains in this list originate from one sample, sequenced in a study of T cell repertoires in cytomegalovirus infection. A single record per CDR3 protein comes from TCRdb applying MiXCR to the reads. The profile shows fewer than 550,000 distinct CDR3 sequences, 16% of them singletons. The specimen was CD8+ T cells from PBMCs. Source of these receptors: a human donor in good health (CMV status not recorded). Some clones in this sample may be carry-over from other donors' samples.

Note on this clonotype: One junction end disagrees with the germline gene, perhaps due to a read error. This chain joins TRBV9 and TRBJ2-2; 9 bases match TRBD1. CDR3 size: 18 residues. Per the germline V gene, CDR1 is SGDLS and CDR2 is YYNGEE. In DNA, the CDR3 is TGTGTCAGCAGCGTGAGGGACAGGGATGGGATTGATGCCGGGGAGCTGTTTTTT. Protein product: CVSSVRDRDGIDAGELFF.

The rearrangement uses TRBV29-1 and TRBJ1-2; D not resolved. Germline V gives CDR1 SQVTM, CDR2 ANQGSEA. The CDR3 totals 10 residues. V gave up 6 bases and J gave up 8 bases, with 10 bases separating them. CDR3 in DNA: TGCAGCGTCCCCTGGAACGGCTACACCTTC. Amino acids: CSVPWNGYTF.

This clonotype was counted many times. J is TRBJ2-4 and V is TRBV11-1; D is possibly TRBD2 (6 bases). The CDR3 has 13 amino acids. Trimming pared 3 bases from V and 7 bases from J, leaving 10 bases between. Germline CDR1 SGHAT, CDR2 FQDESV (reference sequence). This CDR3 is CASSLEGLNIQYF. The CDR3 DNA follows: TGTGCCAGCAGCTTGGAGGGCTTGAACATTCAGTACTTC.

This clonotype was recorded at least ten times. The rearrangement joins TRBV28 to TRBJ2-7, with TRBD2 matching 8 bases. V lost 5 bases and J lost 6; bases outside the gene matches: 9. This CDR3 is built from 14 residues. Looked up from germline, CDR1 is MDHEN and CDR2 is SYDVKM. In DNA, the CDR3 is TGTGCCAGCAGTCTAACGGGGGGGGCGGGCGAGCAGTACTTC. Encoded protein: CASSLTGGAGEQYF. The full variable domain, rest sourced from reference TRBV28 and TRBJ2-7, is DVKVTQSSRYLVKRTGEKVFLECVQDMDHENMFWYRQDPGLGLRLIYFSYDVKMKEKGDIPEGYSVSREKKERFSLILESASTNQTSMYLCASSLTGGAGEQYFGPGTRLTVT.

The table lists this clonotype with a few counts. The CDR3 reads CASSSTTEQYF. CDR3 bases: TGTGCCAGCAGCTCCACGACGGAGCAGTACTTC. The V and J genes are TRBV5-6 and TRBJ2-7; no clear D. The CDR3 is 11 residues long. CDR1 is SGHDT and CDR2 is YYEEEE in the germline V gene. The germline V and J ends were trimmed by 3 bases and 7 bases, with 8 bases remaining between them.

This clonotype turned up a few times. The CDR3 DNA is TGTGCCAGCGGGATGGGGGGCCTTGGAAACACCATATATTTT. Translation: CASGMGGLGNTIYF. This chain connects TRBV27 to TRBJ1-3, with a tentative D call TRBD1 (6 bases). V lost 8 bases to trimming and J lost 3 bases, with 14 bases between them. The CDR3 loop spans 14 amino acids. CDR1 MNHEY and CDR2 SMNVEV come from the germline V gene (reference sequence).

This chain joins TRBV4-1 and TRBJ2-1; 7 bases fit TRBD1. The trim removed 3 bases at V and 7 bases at J, leaving 9 bases unmatched. The CDR3 is made up of 15 amino acids. Per the germline V gene, CDR1 is MGHRA and CDR2 is YSYEKL. The CDR3 spells CASSQQSGTENEQFF. CDR3 DNA: TGCGCCAGCAGCCAGCAATCCGGGACAGAGAATGAGCAGTTCTTC.

The V gene is TRBV9, the J gene TRBJ2-3, with D uncertain. The CDR3 is 14 residues long. Per germline, CDR1 SGDLS and CDR2 YYNGEE. Trimming removed 4 bases from V and 2 bases from J, with 11 bases in between. The CDR3 spells CASSPVVITDTQYF. The CDR3 nucleotides read TGTGCCAGCAGCCCTGTAGTGATCACAGATACGCAGTATTTT.

The chain joins TRBV19 to TRBJ2-6, with 15 positions matching TRBD2. V lost 5 bases to trimming and J lost 2 bases; unmatched junction nucleotides: 4. CDR1 is LNHDA and CDR2 is SQIVND in the germline V gene (reference sequence). The CDR3 totals 18 residues. CDR3 region: CASSVGLAGGPGANVLTF. CDR3 bases: TGTGCCAGTAGTGTCGGACTAGCGGGGGGGCCTGGGGCCAACGTCCTGACTTTC.

This clonotype has more than one count but fewer than ten. This chain joins TRBV5-8 and TRBJ1-5; weak D call: TRBD1 (5 bases). Trimming took off 4 bases at V and 7 bases at J, with 15 bases between the two ends. This CDR3 contains 14 residues. Looked up from germline, CDR1 is SGHTS and CDR2 is YDEGEE. The CDR3 nucleotides are TGTGCCAGCAGCCCAGGGTTTCTGGGACAGCCCCAGCATTTT. It specifies CASSPGFLGQPQHF. Filled out from reference TRBV5-8 and TRBJ1-5, the complete variable domain reads EAGVTQSPTHLIKTRGQQATLRCSPISGHTSVYWYQQALGLGLQFLLWYDEGEERNRGNFPPRFSGRQFPNYSSELNVNALELEDSALYLCASSPGFLGQPQHFGDGTRLSIL.